This record covers a single T cell receptor (beta chain). Data came from immunoSEQ multiplex PCR; TCRdb stores just in-frame clones and leaves some out. The table records 77,000 or so clones, 91% of them present only once. These data are taken from a study of control samples from healthy donors and cancer patients. Germline lookup yields CDR1 SGHRS and CDR2 YFSETQ. The CDR3 extends over 14 amino acids. Trimming stripped 2 bases from V and 8 bases from J, with 13 bases between. This chain links TRBV5-1 with TRBJ2-2; D is perhaps TRBD1 (5 bases). Sequenced sample: blood. This receptor was taken from a young man in good health. The CDR3 protein is CASSLAGPTGELFF. The DNA for the CDR3 is TGCGCCAGCAGCTTAGCAGGGCCGACGGGGGAGCTGTTTTTT. Variable domain in full (rest from reference TRBV5-1 and TRBJ2-2): KAGVTQTPRYLIKTRGQQVTLSCSPISGHRSVSWYQQTPGQGLQFLFEYFSETQRNKGNFPGRFSGRQFSNSRSEMNVSTLELGDSALYLCASSLAGPTGELFFGEGSRLTVL.